The T cell receptor beta chain described here comes from a study of shared clonotypes between healthy human individuals. For the study at large: The cohort comprised a couple of women and a few men. Their ages spanned 18 to 49 years. Three plates each covered CD4 naive and memory; CD8 naive two, CD8 memory one. General study results and limits: Researchers sampled only blood; tissue repertoires likely differ.

In the case of this clone: What it recognizes is unknown. Sequence at one end of the junction differs from germline and may be a read error.

CDR1 and CDR2 (germline): MNHNS, SASEGT. The CDR3 is made up of 15 amino acids. CD45RO-negative cells were positively selected for CCR7, leaving out terminally differentiated effector memory CD45RA+ cells. Assay used: immunoSEQ multiplex PCR; TCRdb lists only in-frame clones, some missing. The sample lists about 580,000 clones; about 98% were seen once. This sequence was found in a man younger than 45 in good health. The sequencing input was naive CD8+ T cells sorted from blood. The rearrangement links TRBV6-1 to TRBJ2-7; tentatively, D is TRBD1 (5 bases). CDR3 sequence: CASSVTDSRARSSNF. The CDR3 DNA reads TGTGCCAGCAGTGTTACAGACAGTAGGGCCAGAAGCTCGAACTTC.